The rows below give T cell receptor beta chains drawn from one sample of a study of blood T cells in healthy people across ages. TCRdb reprocessed the 5' RACE reads via MiXCR and lists one record per CDR3 protein. Of fewer than 700,000 distinct CDR3 sequences in the sample, less than 45% were seen once. Sequenced sample: blood. These receptors all stem from a man older than 75 in good health. The conserved cysteine and the conserved F or W are not part of the CDR3 here. A D gene is named only where the DNA matches it firmly.

J	V	D	CDR3
TRBJ2-1	TRBV5-1	TRBD2	ASSSQRGGLYNEQF
TRBJ2-7	TRBV7-2	NA	ASSTRASAYEQY
TRBJ1-5	TRBV20-1	NA	SASPTGGMGQPQH
TRBJ2-5	TRBV20-1	TRBD1	SAKQGGGTQY
TRBJ2-1	TRBV20-1	TRBD2	SARRTSLEQF
TRBJ1-1	TRBV7-9	NA	ASRLSQASDTEAF
TRBJ2-5	TRBV27	NA	ASSPLPTQY
TRBJ2-1	TRBV7-9	TRBD2	ASSSGWAGGTSGSYNEQF
TRBJ2-7	TRBV7-2	TRBD2	ASSAGTRQY
TRBJ2-3	TRBV20-1	NA	SAPRAPETGPGDTQY
TRBJ2-3	TRBV10-3	TRBD2	AISESTSGVSTDTQY
TRBJ2-1	TRBV6-2/TRBV6-3	TRBD2	ASRRRRAGGRDEQF
TRBJ2-3	TRBV6-2/TRBV6-3	TRBD2	ASRPSGRATDTQY
TRBJ2-5	TRBV29-1	NA	SVEATSEGLLQETQY
TRBJ2-5	TRBV6-2/TRBV6-3	TRBD2	ASSRETSGGLQETQY
TRBJ2-1	TRBV5-5	TRBD2	ASSLGGRIFNEQF
TRBJ1-2	TRBV30	NA	AWSVRRGYT
TRBJ2-1	TRBV25-1	NA	ASRQTSLFNEQF
TRBJ1-2	TRBV11-2	TRBD1	ASSPQPRGRVGYT
TRBJ2-7	TRBV29-1	NA	SVVRLGAITYEQY
TRBJ2-1	TRBV7-2	NA	ASSNSRPSYNEQF
TRBJ2-1	TRBV7-2	NA	ASSLDARLSSYNEQF
TRBJ1-6	TRBV28	NA	ASSLFGNSPLH
TRBJ2-3	TRBV5-6	NA	ASSLSRVKRSTDTQY
TRBJ2-5	TRBV20-1	NA	SAREVIQETQY
TRBJ2-1	TRBV20-1	TRBD2	SALVASGSRSYNEQF
NA	TRBV27	TRBD1	ASSLAGTGHYEQY
TRBJ1-1	TRBV9	NA	ASSVGSGSRGEAF